Included here is one T cell receptor (beta chain) sequence, with context. Its antigen target is currently unknown. At one of its ends the junction is not consistent with the germline gene, which may arise from a read error. This sample was taken from a study of response to subunit inactivated influenza vaccine (dated by TCRdb to the late 2010s). About the study as a whole: The study used deep quantitative T cell receptor repertoire profiling to track responses to a trivalent subunit inactivated influenza vaccine. The research as a whole found: It was suggested by the authors that each seasonal influenza vaccination may recruit only a limited number of new T cells.

Library preparation employed RT-PCR. TCRdb shows the sequencer as Illumina HiSeq 2500. TCRdb reanalyzed the raw reads on its own, using fastp at Q25 for trimming and MiXCR for clone calling, and kept in-frame beta chains. Rows are unified per CDR3 protein, each entry keeping the most common DNA and genes. The sample table shows some 500,000 distinct CDR3 sequences, and about 15% are seen once. Around 3% of the sample goes to the ten largest clones. The sequenced sample was CD4+ T cells sorted from PBMCs, obtained 23 months after vaccination. The TCR sequence derives from a man aged 50 to 75 who received an inactivated influenza vaccine. Donor details come from another sample of the same person, matched by shared clones.

The DNA sequence reads TGTGCCATCAGCAGAGAGGGGAACACTGAAGCTTTCTTT. Its amino acids are CAISREGNTEAFF. Rearrangement joined TRBV15 to TRBJ1-1; no D gene call is confident. The germline V gene (reference sequence) specifies LNHNV as CDR1 and YYDKDF as CDR2. The CDR3 goes from the cysteine to the phenylalanine over 13 residues. Just the 39-base CDR3 DNA is kept, in frame starting at base 1.